One and the same sample provided the 9 T cell receptor beta chains below, sequenced in a study of cytomegalovirus exposure and HLA in healthy donors. The PCR had 60 Vbeta and 13 Jbeta primers. Sequenced by immunoSEQ multiplex PCR; TCRdb stores in-frame clones only, minus some. The sample consists of approximately 130,000 clones, about 81% of them appearing once. Input material: PBMCs. The receptors were sampled from a middle-aged woman in good health and CMV-seropositive.

This rearrangement joins TRBV30 to TRBJ1-5; D remains unclear. Germline V gives CDR1 GTSNPN, CDR2 SVGIG (reference sequence). V was clipped by 8 bases and J by 1 base, with 12 bases between them. CDR3 length: 13 amino acids. The CDR3 nucleotides read TGTGCCGCCGGCCTAGAGAGCAATCAGCCCCAGCATTTT. Translating gives CAAGLESNQPQHF.

This clone was seen just once. V and J are TRBV5-6 and TRBJ1-3; D not resolved. This CDR3 spans 12 amino acids. Looked up from germline, CDR1 is SGHDT and CDR2 is YYEEEE. V lost 4 bases, J lost 4 bases, and 6 bases lay in between. CDR3 amino acids: CASSQQGNTIYF. In DNA form, the CDR3 reads TGTGCCAGCAGCCAACAGGGAAACACCATATATTTT.

The rearrangement joins TRBV5-4 to TRBJ2-1, with 9 bases aligning to TRBD1. CDR3 length equals 17 residues. Germline CDR1 is SGHNT and CDR2 is YYREEE (reference sequence). The V and J ends lost 3 bases and 5 bases, in that order; junction bases with no gene match: 12. The CDR3 DNA follows: TGTGCCAGCAGCTACAAACAGGGGGCGCTTGGTAACAATGAGCAGTTCTTC. Protein: CASSYKQGALGNNEQFF.

The CDR3 DNA is TGTGCCAGCAGCTTACAGGTGAACACCGGGGAGCTGTTTTTT. Protein sequence: CASSLQVNTGELFF. The gene calls are TRBV7-3 and TRBJ2-2; D call uncertain. Per germline, CDR1 SGHTA and CDR2 FQGTGA. The CDR3 is 14 residues long. Trimming took 2 bases from V and 1 from J, leaving 5 bases between them.

The rearrangement joins TRBV13 to TRBJ2-7; TRBD2 matches at 12 bases. CDR1 and CDR2 (germline): PRHDT, FYEKMQ (reference sequence). V lost 5 bases to trimming and J lost 12 bases; unmatched junction nucleotides: 5. This CDR3 region has 12 residues. This chain's CDR3 is CASSPGLAGPYF. The DNA for the CDR3 is TGTGCCAGCAGCCCCGGACTAGCGGGGCCGTACTTC.

A few counts support this clone. This rearrangement joins TRBV5-6 to TRBJ2-2; no reliable D call. The germline V and J ends were trimmed by 4 bases and 5 bases, with 6 bases remaining between them. The CDR3 is made up of 12 amino acids. Germline V CDR1 and CDR2: SGHDT, YYEEEE. CDR3 coding DNA: TGTGCCAGCAGCCTATTTACCGGGGAGCTGTTTTTT. This translates into CASSLFTGELFF.

This clone was recorded a few times. The V and J genes are TRBV25-1 and TRBJ1-3; D is unclear. This CDR3 has 12 amino acids. The germline gives CDR1 MGHDK, CDR2 SYGVNS. Trimming left V 10 bases short and J 1 base short, with 8 bases between. CDR3 in amino acids: CATTTSGNTIYF. The CDR3 DNA is TGTGCCACAACCACTTCTGGAAACACCATATATTTT.

The V call is TRBV19, the J call TRBJ2-7; 11 nucleotides agree with TRBD2. After removal of 6 bases from V and 6 bases from J, the junction contained 4 bases not matched to a gene. The CDR3 totals 13 residues. Germline V lookup: CDR1 LNHDA, CDR2 SQIVND (reference sequence). DNA for the CDR3: TGTGCCAGTAGACTAGCGGGAGTGTCCGAGCAGTACTTC. This codes for CASRLAGVSEQYF.

This chain uses TRBV18 with TRBJ1-5; D remains unclear. The CDR3 length is 16 residues. Trimming stripped 2 bases from V and 2 bases from J, with 13 bases between. The germline V gene has CDR1 KGHSH and CDR2 LQKENI. The CDR3 DNA is TGTGCCAGCTCACCAAATATACAAGTCGGCAATCAGCCCCAGCATTTT. It specifies CASSPNIQVGNQPQHF.